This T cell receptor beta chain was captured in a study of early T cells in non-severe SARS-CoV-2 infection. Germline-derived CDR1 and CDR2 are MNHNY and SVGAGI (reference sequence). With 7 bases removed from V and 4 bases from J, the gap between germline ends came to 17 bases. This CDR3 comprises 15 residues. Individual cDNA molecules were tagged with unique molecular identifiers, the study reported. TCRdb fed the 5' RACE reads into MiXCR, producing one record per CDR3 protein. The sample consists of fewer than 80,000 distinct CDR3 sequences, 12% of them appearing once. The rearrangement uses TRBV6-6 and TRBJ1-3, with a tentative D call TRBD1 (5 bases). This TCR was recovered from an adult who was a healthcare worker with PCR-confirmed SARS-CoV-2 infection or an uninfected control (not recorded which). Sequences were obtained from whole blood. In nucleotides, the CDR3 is TGTGCCAGCACCCTCGACAGTGAGGTCGGAAACACCATATATTTT. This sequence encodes CASTLDSEVGNTIYF.